This T cell receptor (beta chain) stems from a study of naive and memory T cell subsets. Overall study findings and caveats: Naive repertoires, especially CD8, held a few larger clonotypes, possibly memory cells re-expressing CD45RA.

The length of the CDR3 is 14 residues. The germline V gene encodes CDR1 SQVTM and CDR2 ANQGSEA. Trimming took off 4 bases at V and 3 bases at J, with 15 bases between the two ends. Points on this clonotype: Its target is unknown.

An equimolar mix of two oligonucleotides served as the beta constant-region primer for TRBC1 and TRBC2. The ligated cDNA underwent four PCR rounds using SP2 and nested alpha and beta constant-region primers. In TCRdb, the UMI-ligation and nested PCR reads were re-called with MiXCR into one record per CDR3 protein. The table records about 150,000 distinct CDR3 sequences, 20% to 25% of them present only once. Sequenced sample: naive CD4+ T cells from blood. The sequence was obtained from a human donor in good health. This chain uses TRBV29-1 with TRBJ1-1; D unclear. The CDR3 reads CSVGLMKEDTEAFF. The CDR3 region has the DNA TGCAGCGTTGGGTTGATGAAGGAGGACACTGAAGCTTTCTTT.